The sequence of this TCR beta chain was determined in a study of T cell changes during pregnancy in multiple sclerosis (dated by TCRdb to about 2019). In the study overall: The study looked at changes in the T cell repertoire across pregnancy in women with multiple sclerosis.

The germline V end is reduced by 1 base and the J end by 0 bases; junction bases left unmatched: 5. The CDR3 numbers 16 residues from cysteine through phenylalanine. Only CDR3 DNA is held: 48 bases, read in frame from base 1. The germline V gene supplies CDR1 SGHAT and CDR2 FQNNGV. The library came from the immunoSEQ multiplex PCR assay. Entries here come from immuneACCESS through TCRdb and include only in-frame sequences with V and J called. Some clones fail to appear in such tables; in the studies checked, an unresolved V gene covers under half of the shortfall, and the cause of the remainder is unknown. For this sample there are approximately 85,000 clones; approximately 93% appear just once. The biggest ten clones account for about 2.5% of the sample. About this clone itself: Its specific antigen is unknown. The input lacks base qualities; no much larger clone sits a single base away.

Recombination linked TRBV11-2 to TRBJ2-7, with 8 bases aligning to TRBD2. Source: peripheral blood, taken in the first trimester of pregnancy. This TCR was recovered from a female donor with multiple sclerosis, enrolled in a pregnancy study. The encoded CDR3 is CASSLGVAGSSYEQYF. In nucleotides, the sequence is TGTGCCAGCAGCTTAGGAGTAGCGGGAAGCTCCTACGAGCAGTACTTC.